Following are 32 T cell receptor beta chains from one sample sequenced in a study of patients and donors after allogeneic stem cell transplantation. TCRdb called the RT-PCR reads again in MiXCR, with one record for every CDR3 protein. The sample consists of about a million distinct CDR3 sequences, approximately 19% of them appearing once. The sample consisted of blood, either unsorted or a sorted T cell fraction (not recorded which). The receptors were sampled from a human donor who was either an allogeneic HSCT recipient or a stem cell or donor lymphocyte infusion donor (not recorded which). It is not recorded whose cells these are; they may come from a transplant donor.

This sequence joins TRBV9 and TRBJ1-4; D remains unclear. The germline CDR1 and CDR2 sequences are SGDLS and YYNGEE. The CDR3 is 16 amino acids. The V end lost 3 bases, the J end lost 8 bases, and 20 bases lay between the germline ends. DNA for the CDR3: TGTGCCAGCAGCGATTTAGAGGTCTCCGGAATCGAAAAACTGTTTTTT. It specifies CASSDLEVSGIEKLFF. Complete variable domain (other parts from reference TRBV9 and TRBJ1-4): DSGVTQTPKHLITATGQRVTLRCSPRSGDLSVYWYQQSLDQGLQFLIQYYNGEERAKGNILERFSAQQFPDLHSELNLSSLELGDSALYFCASSDLEVSGIEKLFFGSGTQLSVL.

This clonotype showed up just a few times. The gene calls are TRBV14 and TRBJ2-7; no clear D gene. This CDR3 has 13 residues. CDR1 is SGHDN and CDR2 is FVKESK in the germline V gene. V was shortened by 4 bases and J by 9 bases, with 16 bases between the two germline ends. The CDR3 loop is CASSPTRTSTQYF. The CDR3 nucleotides read TGTGCCAGCAGCCCAACCCGGACCTCGACGCAGTACTTC.

This chain uses TRBV30 with TRBJ1-1, with D perhaps TRBD1 (5 bases). This CDR3 spans 14 amino acids. Trimming shortened V by 0 bases and J by 1 base, and 9 bases separated the two germline ends. The V gene's germline CDR1 is GTSNPN and CDR2 SVGIG (reference sequence). The CDR3 loop is CAWSVLGGNTEAFF. As DNA, the CDR3 is TGTGCCTGGAGTGTACTCGGGGGGAACACTGAAGCTTTCTTT.

This clonotype was detected ten times or more. The rearrangement joins TRBV12-3 or TRBV12-4 to TRBJ1-5, with TRBD1 as a possible D gene (5 bases). The germline V and J ends were trimmed by 6 bases and 9 bases, with 27 bases remaining between them. CDR3 size: 17 residues. DNA of the CDR3: TGTGCCAGCAGCCGCAACGTGGGGGTGTTCACTATTTGGCCCCAGCATTTT. Translated: CASSRNVGVFTIWPQHF.

This clonotype came up a few times. The gene calls are TRBV20-1 and TRBJ2-1, with TRBD2 matching 12 bases. CDR1 is DFQATT, CDR2 SNEGSKA, per germline (reference sequence). This CDR3 contains 14 residues. V lost 5 bases to trimming and J lost 6 bases; unmatched junction nucleotides: 5. DNA for the CDR3: TGCAGTGCTGACTCTAGCGGGGGGGCCAATGAGCAGTTCTTC. It translates to CSADSSGGANEQFF.

This clonotype was seen many times. This rearrangement joins TRBV25-1 to TRBJ1-2; 8 bases align to TRBD1. Germline V gives CDR1 MGHDK, CDR2 SYGVNS. V shed 6 bases, J shed 2 bases, and the junction held 8 bases outside the gene matches. The CDR3 covers 15 residues. CDR3 sequence (DNA): TGTGCCAGCAGCGGTGGACAGGGTATCAACTATGGCTACACCTTC. It codes for CASSGGQGINYGYTF.

This chain links TRBV3-1 with TRBJ2-7; TRBD2 matches 14 bases. The CDR3 has 16 residues. Germline lookup yields CDR1 LGHDT and CDR2 YNNKEL (reference sequence). Trimming at V came to 4 bases and at J to 6 bases, leaving 8 bases not matched to a gene. In nucleotides, the CDR3 is TGTGCCAGCAGCCCAATGGGACTAGCGGGAGACGGCGAGCAGTACTTC. Translation gives CASSPMGLAGDGEQYF.

The rearrangement joins TRBV10-3 to TRBJ2-6; D not resolved. Per germline, CDR1 ENHRY and CDR2 SYGVKD. The germline V and J ends were trimmed by 8 bases and 0 bases, with 11 bases remaining between them. The CDR3 length is 15 residues. For the CDR3, the DNA is TGTGCCATCTCGGTCTCCCCCTCTGGGGCCAACGTCCTGACTTTC. Protein: CAISVSPSGANVLTF.

The chain combines TRBV20-1 with TRBJ2-7; D unresolved. In germline, CDR1 is DFQATT, CDR2 SNEGSKA (reference sequence). The V end lost 1 base, the J end lost 3 bases, and 7 bases lay between the germline ends. The length of the CDR3 is 12 residues. The CDR3 nucleotides are TGCAGTGCTAGAGTAGGTGGCTACGAGCAGTACTTC. This encodes CSARVGGYEQYF.

This clonotype has more than one count but fewer than ten. V and J are TRBV7-2 and TRBJ2-5, with D unresolved. The V end was cut by 2 bases, the J end by 5 bases, with 9 bases between. The CDR3 length is 13 residues. Germline V gene lookup returns CDR1 SGHTA and CDR2 FQGNSA. Here the CDR3 DNA reads TGTGCCAGCAGCTTAAGCTTCTCGGAGACCCAGTACTTC. Protein product: CASSLSFSETQYF.

This clonotype was counted a few times. This chain links TRBV14 with TRBJ2-2, with 9 bases lining up with TRBD2. V lost 0 bases to trimming and J lost 5 bases; unmatched junction nucleotides: 4. CDR3 length equals 16 residues. Germline V lookup: CDR1 SGHDN, CDR2 FVKESK. DNA of the CDR3: TGTGCCAGCAGCCAAGAAAGACTAGCGGTAACCGGGGAGCTGTTTTTT. This translates into CASSQERLAVTGELFF.

This clonotype has a handful of counts. The chain uses TRBV12-3 or TRBV12-4 and TRBJ1-6; D perhaps matches TRBD1 (5 bases). This CDR3 region has 15 residues. V lost 5 bases, J lost 10 bases, and 18 bases lay in between. CDR3 region: CASSLQGGVGSPLHF. The DNA of the CDR3 is TGTGCCAGCAGTCTCCAGGGAGGAGTTGGGTCACCCCTCCACTTT.

A few counts support this clonotype. The chain recombines TRBV10-3 with TRBJ2-7; TRBD2 might be the D (5 bases). Germline assignment: CDR1 ENHRY and CDR2 SYGVKD. The CDR3 consists of 13 residues. V lost 6 bases and J lost 4, with 13 bases in between. The CDR3 spells CAISPGRGYEQYF. The CDR3 nucleotides read TGTGCCATCAGCCCCGGACGGGGTTACGAGCAGTACTTC.

The gene calls are TRBV7-9 and TRBJ1-2; no firm D call. This CDR3 spans 16 amino acids. Trimming removed 2 bases from V and 1 base from J, with 14 bases in between. CDR1 and CDR2 from the germline V gene are SEHNR and FQNEAQ (reference sequence). This chain's CDR3 is CASSLYYETVNYGYTF. The CDR3 nucleotides read TGTGCCAGCAGCTTATATTATGAGACGGTTAACTATGGCTACACCTTC.

CDR3 sequence: CASSGASGGIAKNIQYF. CDR3 DNA: TGTGCCAGCAGCGGCGCTAGCGGGGGGATAGCCAAAAACATTCAGTACTTC. The chain has TRBV5-6 and TRBJ2-4; 11 bases are shared with TRBD2. The V gene's germline CDR1 is SGHDT and CDR2 YYEEEE. The CDR3 extends over 17 amino acids. Trimming cost V 4 bases and J 0 bases; bases outside gene matches: 6.

Only a few counts were recorded for this clonotype. Germline is not matched at one junction end, which may reflect a read error. The rearrangement links TRBV7-8 to TRBJ2-7, with 10 bases matching TRBD1. This CDR3 is built from 13 residues. Germline CDR1 is SGHVS and CDR2 is FQNEAQ. The CDR3 DNA follows: TGTGCCAGCAGGACTCTTAGACAGGGGGCTTTCAACTTC. The encoded protein is CASRTLRQGAFNF.

This clonotype was found a few times. The gene calls are TRBV14 and TRBJ2-5; D ambiguous. Germline V gives CDR1 SGHDN, CDR2 FVKESK. The CDR3 runs to 15 residues. The V end lost 1 base, the J end lost 5 bases, and 14 bases lay between the germline ends. The CDR3 DNA follows: TGTGCCAGCAGCCAAGGAGTTGCGGCACGGGAGACCCAGTACTTC. This translates into CASSQGVAARETQYF.

This chain joins TRBV6-5 and TRBJ1-5, with D uncertain. The CDR3 is made up of 15 amino acids. V lost 0 bases, J lost 1 base, and 7 bases lay in between. Germline V CDR1 and CDR2: MNHEY, SVGAGI. The CDR3 loop reads CASSYSAVSNQPQHF. Written as DNA, the CDR3 is TGTGCCAGCAGTTACTCGGCGGTGAGCAATCAGCCCCAGCATTTT.

The chain couples TRBV6-5 to TRBJ2-4; 9 bases match TRBD2. Germline values: CDR1 MNHEY, CDR2 SVGAGI. This CDR3 region has 17 residues. Germline trimming cut 0 bases from V and 2 bases from J; bases unmatched to any gene: 5. This chain's CDR3 is CASSYSGGGATKNIQYF. The CDR3 bases are TGTGCCAGCAGTTACTCGGGCGGGGGGGCCACCAAAAACATTCAGTACTTC.

The chain recombines TRBV6-1 with TRBJ2-7; a weak D match, TRBD2 (5 bases). This CDR3 has 13 residues. V was clipped by 8 bases and J by 3 bases, with 14 bases between them. CDR1 is MNHNS and CDR2 is SASEGT in the germline V gene. The CDR3 is CASGLAGLYEQYF. The CDR3 region has the DNA TGTGCCAGCGGATTGGCCGGACTCTACGAGCAGTACTTC.

The chain recombines TRBV7-8 with TRBJ2-7; 11 bases match TRBD2. V lost 6 bases and J lost 7; bases outside the gene matches: 14. The germline gives CDR1 SGHVS, CDR2 FQNEAQ. The CDR3 runs 16 residues. The CDR3 coding sequence is TGTGCCAGCAGTCTTCTACTAGCGGGAGTACTTGGAGAGCAGTACTTC. This translates into CASSLLLAGVLGEQYF.

A few counts support this clonotype. The chain joins TRBV7-9 to TRBJ2-3, with 7 bases that match TRBD2. The CDR3 is 15 residues long. The V gene's germline CDR1 is SEHNR and CDR2 FQNEAQ (reference sequence). The ends lost 6 bases at V and 3 bases at J; junction bases unmatched: 9. CDR3 in DNA: TGTGCCAGCAGTCCTAGCGGATCCCTTACAGATACGCAGTATTTT. Protein product: CASSPSGSLTDTQYF.

The rearrangement links TRBV9 to TRBJ2-2; D assignment may be TRBD1 or TRBD2 (5 bases each). Germline CDR1 is SGDLS and CDR2 is YYNGEE. V was trimmed by 4 bases and J by 7 bases, leaving 17 bases between them. CDR3 length: 15 amino acids. The CDR3 loop reads CASSKRTLGVGELFF. Here the CDR3 DNA reads TGTGCCAGCAGCAAAAGAACGCTGGGGGTCGGGGAGCTGTTTTTT.

The chain joins TRBV20-1 to TRBJ1-1; 7 positions match TRBD1. Germline CDR1 reads DFQATT; CDR2 reads SNEGSKA (reference sequence). This CDR3 contains 13 residues. The V segment lost 3 bases and the J segment 5 bases; nucleotides outside the gene matches: 6. Here the CDR3 DNA reads TGCAGTGCTAGCCAGGGGGGTTATACTGAAGCTTTCTTT. Its translation: CSASQGGYTEAFF.

This clonotype was detected only a few times. The chain recombines TRBV29-1 with TRBJ2-1; D may be TRBD2 (5 bases). V gave up 1 base and J gave up 5 bases, with 18 bases separating them. The CDR3 consists of 16 residues. The germline V gene encodes CDR1 SQVTM and CDR2 ANQGSEA. The CDR3 DNA reads TGCAGCGTTGAAGGGGCGGCGGGTGAATACCACAATGAGCAGTTCTTC. It codes for CSVEGAAGEYHNEQFF.

CDR3 DNA sequence: TGCGCCAGCAGCCTTGACAGGATTGAAAAACTGTTTTTT. It specifies CASSLDRIEKLFF. The chain combines TRBV5-1 with TRBJ1-4, with a tentative D call TRBD1 (6 bases). V lost 4 bases and J lost 7, with 11 bases in between. This CDR3 region has 13 residues. Germline lookup yields CDR1 SGHRS and CDR2 YFSETQ. The full variable domain, with the rest looked up from reference TRBV5-1 and TRBJ1-4, is KAGVTQTPRYLIKTRGQQVTLSCSPISGHRSVSWYQQTPGQGLQFLFEYFSETQRNKGNFPGRFSGRQFSNSRSEMNVSTLELGDSALYLCASSLDRIEKLFFGSGTQLSVL.

This clonotype was seen only a few times. The DNA of the CDR3 is TGTGCCAGCAGCCGGGGACGTACAGGGAACATTCAGTACTTC. This encodes CASSRGRTGNIQYF. The chain couples TRBV7-2 to TRBJ2-4; a weak D match, TRBD1 (6 bases). V was pared by 5 bases and J by 7 bases, with 15 bases between. This CDR3 region has 14 residues. Per the germline V gene, CDR1 is SGHTA and CDR2 is FQGNSA.

In this sample, this clonotype turned up a few times. The CDR3, as DNA: TGTGCCAGCAGTCGACAGGGTCGGGGGGAGCAGTTCTTC. Its protein product is CASSRQGRGEQFF. This chain uses TRBV7-9 with TRBJ2-1; possible D gene TRBD1, 7 bases. The CDR3 contains 13 residues. The germline CDR1 and CDR2 sequences are SEHNR and FQNEAQ (reference sequence). V dropped 6 bases and J dropped 10 bases, with 16 bases sitting between them.

V gene TRBV10-3 combines with J gene TRBJ2-7; maybe TRBD1 (6 bases). The ends were cut back, 10 bases at V and 6 bases at J, with 22 bases in the middle. Germline CDR1 is ENHRY and CDR2 is SYGVKD. This CDR3 has 14 residues. This CDR3 is CATAWGQTAGEQYF. The CDR3 DNA is TGTGCCACCGCGTGGGGGCAAACCGCCGGCGAGCAGTACTTC.

This clonotype was detected only a few times. The chain joins TRBV29-1 to TRBJ1-2; D remains unclear. The germline V gene encodes CDR1 SQVTM and CDR2 ANQGSEA. V was clipped by 4 bases and J by 8 bases, with 8 bases between them. This CDR3 is 10 amino acids long. In DNA, the CDR3 is TGCAGCGTTGCGGAGGACGGCTACACCTTC. Translation gives CSVAEDGYTF.

This clonotype has a handful of counts. As DNA, the CDR3 is TGTGCCAGCAGCTGGGGACAGGATAATCAGCCCCAGCATTTT. It translates to CASSWGQDNQPQHF. The J gene is TRBJ1-5, the V gene TRBV5-5; 8 positions match TRBD1. Germline V gene lookup returns CDR1 SGHKS and CDR2 YYEKEE (reference sequence). The CDR3 covers 14 residues. The J segment lost 4 bases and the V segment lost 3 bases, leaving 3 bases of the junction unmatched.

This clonotype showed up many times. V usage is TRBV12-3 or TRBV12-4 and J usage is TRBJ2-1; 9 bases match TRBD1. The CDR3 loop spans 15 amino acids. Trimming took 6 bases from V and 2 from J; bases not matched to a gene: 5. The CDR3 DNA is TGTGCCAGCAGCAGGGACAGGGTGGCCTACAATGAGCAGTTCTTC. This encodes CASSRDRVAYNEQFF.